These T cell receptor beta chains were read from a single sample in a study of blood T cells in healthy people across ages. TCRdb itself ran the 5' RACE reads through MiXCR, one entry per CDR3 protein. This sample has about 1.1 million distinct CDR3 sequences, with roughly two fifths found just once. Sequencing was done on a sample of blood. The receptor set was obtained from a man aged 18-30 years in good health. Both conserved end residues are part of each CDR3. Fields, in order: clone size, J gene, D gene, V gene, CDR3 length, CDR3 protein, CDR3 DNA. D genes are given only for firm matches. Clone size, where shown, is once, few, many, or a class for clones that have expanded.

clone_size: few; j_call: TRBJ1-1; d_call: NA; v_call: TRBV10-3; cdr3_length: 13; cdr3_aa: CAISGGEVKEAFF; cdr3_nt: TGTGCCATCAGTGGGGGGGAAGTTAAGGAAGCTTTCTTT
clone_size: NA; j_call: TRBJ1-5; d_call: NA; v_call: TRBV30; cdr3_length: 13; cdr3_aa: CAWNYEDNQPQHF; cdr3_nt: TGTGCCTGGAATTATGAGGACAATCAGCCCCAGCATTTT
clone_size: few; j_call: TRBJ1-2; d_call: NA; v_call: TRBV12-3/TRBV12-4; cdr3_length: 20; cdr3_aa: CASSLALNRGRDDKNYGYTF; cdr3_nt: TGTGCCAGCAGTTTAGCGCTAAATCGGGGCAGGGACGATAAAAACTATGGCTACACCTTC
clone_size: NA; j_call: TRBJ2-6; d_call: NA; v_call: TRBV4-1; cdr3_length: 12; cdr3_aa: CASSSDGNVLTF; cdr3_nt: TGCGCCAGCTCCTCCGACGGCAACGTCCTGACTTTC
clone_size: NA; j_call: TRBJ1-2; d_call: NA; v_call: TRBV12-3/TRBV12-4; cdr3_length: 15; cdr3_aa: CASSLEGTFLYGYTF; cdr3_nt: TGTGCCAGCAGTTTAGAGGGGACGTTCCTCTATGGCTACACCTTC
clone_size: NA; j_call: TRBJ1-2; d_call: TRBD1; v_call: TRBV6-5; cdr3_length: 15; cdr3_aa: CASSLNRDRFYGYTF; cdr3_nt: TGTGCCAGCAGCTTAAACCGGGACAGATTCTATGGCTACACCTTC
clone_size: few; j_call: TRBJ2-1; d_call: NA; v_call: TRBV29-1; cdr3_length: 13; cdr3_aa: CSVDESRGSEQFF; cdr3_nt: TGCAGCGTTGACGAGTCAAGGGGGAGTGAGCAGTTCTTC
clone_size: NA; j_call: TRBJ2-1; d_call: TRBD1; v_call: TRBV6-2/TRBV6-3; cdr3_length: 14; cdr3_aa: CASRPGTGLDEQFF; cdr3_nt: TGTGCCAGCAGACCCGGGACAGGGTTGGATGAGCAGTTCTTC
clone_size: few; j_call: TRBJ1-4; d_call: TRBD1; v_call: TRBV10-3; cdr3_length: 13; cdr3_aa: CAISGGGNEKLFF; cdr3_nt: TGTGCCATCTCAGGGGGAGGTAATGAAAAACTGTTTTTT
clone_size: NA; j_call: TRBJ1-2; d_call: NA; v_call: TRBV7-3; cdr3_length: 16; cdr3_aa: CASSRRTGPTNYGYTF; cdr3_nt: TGTGCCAGCAGCCGCCGGACTGGGCCAACTAACTATGGCTACACCTTC
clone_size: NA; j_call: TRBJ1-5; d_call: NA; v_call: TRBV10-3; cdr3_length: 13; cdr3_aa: CAISETAQQPQHF; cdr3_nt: TGTGCCATCAGTGAGACAGCGCAACAGCCCCAGCATTTT
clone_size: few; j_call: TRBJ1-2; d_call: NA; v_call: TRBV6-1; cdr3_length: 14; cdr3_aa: CASSEFSENYGYTF; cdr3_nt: TGTGCCAGCAGTGAATTTTCAGAGAACTATGGCTACACCTTC
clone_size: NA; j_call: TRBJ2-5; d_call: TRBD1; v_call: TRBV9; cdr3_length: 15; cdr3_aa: CASSVGGQGQETQYF; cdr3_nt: TGTGCCAGCAGCGTAGGGGGACAGGGCCAAGAGACCCAGTACTTC
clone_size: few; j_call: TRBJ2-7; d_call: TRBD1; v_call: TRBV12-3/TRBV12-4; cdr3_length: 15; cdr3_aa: CASSLGTGAYNEQYF; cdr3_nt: TGTGCCAGCAGTTTAGGGACAGGGGCCTACAATGAGCAGTACTTC
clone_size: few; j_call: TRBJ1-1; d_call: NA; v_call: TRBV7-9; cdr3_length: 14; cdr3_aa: CASSLPDRNTEAFF; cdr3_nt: TGTGCCAGCAGCCTCCCCGACAGGAACACTGAAGCTTTCTTT
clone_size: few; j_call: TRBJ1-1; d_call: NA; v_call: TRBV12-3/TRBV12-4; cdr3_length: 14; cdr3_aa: CASRPLLGSPEAFF; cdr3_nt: TGTGCCAGCAGACCTCTCCTGGGTAGCCCTGAAGCTTTCTTT
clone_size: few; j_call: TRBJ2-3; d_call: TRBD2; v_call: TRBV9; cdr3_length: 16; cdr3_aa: CASSVVTSGGVDTQYF; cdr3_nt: TGTGCCAGCAGCGTAGTAACTAGCGGGGGCGTTGATACGCAGTATTTT
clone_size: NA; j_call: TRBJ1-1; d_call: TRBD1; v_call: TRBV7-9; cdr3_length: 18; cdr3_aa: CASSLAGTGNTMNTEAFF; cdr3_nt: TGTGCCAGCAGCTTAGCCGGGACAGGGAACACAATGAACACTGAAGCTTTCTTT
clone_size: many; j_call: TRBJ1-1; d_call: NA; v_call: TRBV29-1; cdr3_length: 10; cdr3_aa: CSVMNTEAFF; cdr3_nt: TGCAGCGTTATGAACACTGAAGCTTTCTTT
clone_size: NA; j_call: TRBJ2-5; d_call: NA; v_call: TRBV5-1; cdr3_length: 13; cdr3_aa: CASSSGHAETQYF; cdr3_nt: TGCGCCAGCAGTTCAGGGCATGCGGAGACCCAGTACTTC
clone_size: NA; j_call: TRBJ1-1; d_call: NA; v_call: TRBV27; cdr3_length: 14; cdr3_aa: CASRIQPTITEAFF; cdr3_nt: TGTGCCAGCAGGATACAACCGACTATCACTGAAGCTTTCTTT
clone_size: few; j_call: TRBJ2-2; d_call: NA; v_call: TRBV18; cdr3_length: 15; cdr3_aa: CASSQGTPNTGELFF; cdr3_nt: TGTGCCAGCTCACAGGGGACACCGAACACCGGGGAGCTGTTTTTT
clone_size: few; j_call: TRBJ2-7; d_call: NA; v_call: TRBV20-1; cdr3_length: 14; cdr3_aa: CSALDLISPYEQYF; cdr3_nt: TGCAGTGCCCTCGACTTAATAAGCCCCTACGAGCAGTACTTC
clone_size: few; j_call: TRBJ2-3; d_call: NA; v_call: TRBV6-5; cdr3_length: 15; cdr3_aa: CASRGRDTQSDTQYF; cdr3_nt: TGTGCCAGCAGGGGCCGGGACACCCAATCAGATACGCAGTATTTT
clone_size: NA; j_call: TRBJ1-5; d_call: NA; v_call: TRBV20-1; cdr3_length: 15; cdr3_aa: CSARDFGRGNQPQHF; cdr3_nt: TGCAGTGCTAGAGATTTCGGCCGGGGGAATCAGCCCCAGCATTTT
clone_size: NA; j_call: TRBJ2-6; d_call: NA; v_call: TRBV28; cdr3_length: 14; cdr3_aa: CASSLDGGANVLTF; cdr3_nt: TGTGCCAGCAGTCTGGACGGTGGGGCCAACGTCCTGACTTTC
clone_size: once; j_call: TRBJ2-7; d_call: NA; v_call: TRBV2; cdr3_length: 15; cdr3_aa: CASTPLGVSYNEQYF; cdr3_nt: TGTGCCAGCACCCCTCTCGGGGTATCCTACAATGAGCAGTACTTC
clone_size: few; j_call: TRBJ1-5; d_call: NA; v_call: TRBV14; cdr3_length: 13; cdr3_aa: CASSATPIGPQHF; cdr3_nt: TGTGCCAGCAGCGCGACACCCATAGGACCCCAGCATTTT
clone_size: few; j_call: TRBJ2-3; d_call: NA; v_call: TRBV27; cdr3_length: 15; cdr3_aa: CASSFGVASPDTQYF; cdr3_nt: TGTGCCAGCAGTTTTGGAGTAGCTTCCCCCGATACGCAGTATTTT
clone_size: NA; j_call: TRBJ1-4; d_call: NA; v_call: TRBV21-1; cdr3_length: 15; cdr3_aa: CASSKRGKSEEKLFF; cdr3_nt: TGTGCCAGCAGCAAAAGGGGGAAGTCGGAGGAAAAACTGTTTTTT
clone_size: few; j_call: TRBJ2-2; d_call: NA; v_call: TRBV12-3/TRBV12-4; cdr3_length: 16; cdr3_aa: CASSLWRVANTGELFF; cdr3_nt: TGTGCCAGCAGTTTGTGGAGGGTTGCGAACACCGGGGAGCTGTTTTTT
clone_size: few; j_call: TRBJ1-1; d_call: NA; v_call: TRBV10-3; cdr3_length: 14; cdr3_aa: CASALGPQNTEAFF; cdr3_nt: TGTGCCAGCGCACTGGGGCCGCAAAACACTGAAGCTTTCTTT
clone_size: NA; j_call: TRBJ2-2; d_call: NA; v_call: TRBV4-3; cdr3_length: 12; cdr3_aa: CASSPRQGELFF; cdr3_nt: TGCGCCAGCAGCCCCCGGCAAGGGGAGCTGTTTTTT
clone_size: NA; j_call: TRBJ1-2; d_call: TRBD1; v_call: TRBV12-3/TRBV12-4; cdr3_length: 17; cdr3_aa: CASSEGQGFAPGYGYTF; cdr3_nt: TGTGCCAGCAGCGAGGGACAGGGGTTTGCCCCTGGCTATGGCTACACCTTC
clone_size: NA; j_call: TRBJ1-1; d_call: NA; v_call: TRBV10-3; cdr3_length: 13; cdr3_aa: CAISGMDHTEAFF; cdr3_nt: TGTGCCATCAGTGGGATGGACCACACTGAAGCTTTCTTT
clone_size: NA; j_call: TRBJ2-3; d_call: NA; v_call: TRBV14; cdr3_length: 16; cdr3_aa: CASSQGPGRRTDTQYF; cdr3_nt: TGTGCCAGCAGCCAAGGCCCGGGCCGCCGGACAGATACGCAGTATTTT
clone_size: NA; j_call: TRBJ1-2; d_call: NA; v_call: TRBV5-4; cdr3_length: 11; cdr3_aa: CASSFEQGYTF; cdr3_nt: TGTGCCAGCAGCTTCGAGCAGGGCTACACCTTC
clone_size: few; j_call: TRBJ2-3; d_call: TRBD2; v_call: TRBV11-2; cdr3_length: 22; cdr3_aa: CASSSSPGLGLAGGAATDTQYF; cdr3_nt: TGTGCCAGCAGCTCTAGTCCGGGTCTGGGGCTAGCGGGGGGCGCGGCCACAGATACGCAGTATTTT
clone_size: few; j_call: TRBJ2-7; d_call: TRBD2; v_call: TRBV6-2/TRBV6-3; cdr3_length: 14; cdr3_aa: CASSSGGAFYEQYF; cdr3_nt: TGTGCCAGCAGTTCCGGGGGGGCCTTCTACGAGCAGTACTTC
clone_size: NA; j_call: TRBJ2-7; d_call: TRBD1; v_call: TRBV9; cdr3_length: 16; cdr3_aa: CASSADDRDNYNEQYF; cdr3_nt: TGTGCCAGCAGCGCTGATGACAGGGACAATTACAATGAGCAGTACTTC
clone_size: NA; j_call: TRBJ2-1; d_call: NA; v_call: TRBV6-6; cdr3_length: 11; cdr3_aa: CASRRFDEQFF; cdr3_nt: TGTGCCAGCAGAAGGTTCGATGAGCAGTTCTTC
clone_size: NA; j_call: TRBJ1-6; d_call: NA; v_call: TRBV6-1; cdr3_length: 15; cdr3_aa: CASSEVGGPNSPLHF; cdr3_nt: TGTGCCAGCAGTGAAGTAGGGGGGCCTAATTCACCCCTCCACTTT
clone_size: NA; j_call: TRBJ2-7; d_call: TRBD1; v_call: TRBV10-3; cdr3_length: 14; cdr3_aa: CAISESGTDNEQYF; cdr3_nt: TGTGCCATCAGTGAATCCGGGACAGACAATGAGCAGTACTTC
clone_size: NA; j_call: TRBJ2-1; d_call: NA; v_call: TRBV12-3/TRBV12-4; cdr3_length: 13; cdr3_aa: CASNLWLGNEQFF; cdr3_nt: TGTGCCAGCAATTTATGGCTGGGCAATGAGCAGTTCTTC
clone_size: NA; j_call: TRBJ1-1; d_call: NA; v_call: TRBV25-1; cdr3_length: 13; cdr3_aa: CASTWGSGTEAFF; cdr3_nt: TGTGCCAGCACCTGGGGCTCAGGGACTGAAGCTTTCTTT
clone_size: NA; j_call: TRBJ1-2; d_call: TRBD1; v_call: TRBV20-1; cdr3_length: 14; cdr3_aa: CSAKTGQGKTGYTF; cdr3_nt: TGCAGTGCCAAAACGGGACAGGGGAAGACGGGCTACACCTTC
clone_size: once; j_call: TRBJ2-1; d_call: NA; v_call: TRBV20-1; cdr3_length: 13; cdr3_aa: CSATKLGEETQFF; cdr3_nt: TGCAGTGCTACCAAATTAGGGGAAGAGACCCAGTTCTTC